The present T cell receptor (beta chain) was sequenced within a study of cytomegalovirus exposure and HLA in healthy donors. The overall study: There were about 85 million unique TCRs (from HLA-typed donors) in an early data release.

For this clone: Its cognate antigen is unknown.

Study-wide points: With later analysis, a missense DCLRE1C variant became linked to TCR beta V- and J-gene trimming.

Healthy donors of bone marrow made up the group. Germline V gene sequence: CDR1 MDHEN, CDR2 SYDVKM. The CDR3 length is 14 residues. The V and J ends lost 6 bases and 3 bases respectively, with 15 bases between them. PCR primers comprised 60 Vbeta and 13 Jbeta primers. Sequenced by immunoSEQ multiplex PCR; TCRdb stores in-frame clones only, minus some. This sample's clone table lists 100,000 or so clones. This TCR was sampled from a woman in her twenties or thirties in good health and CMV-seronegative. The chain has TRBV28 and TRBJ2-7, with D possibly being TRBD2 (6 bases). The material sequenced was PBMCs. The DNA for the CDR3 is TGTGCCAGCAGGCCTGGTGGGGAGGACTACGAGCAGTACTTC. It yields the protein CASRPGGEDYEQYF.